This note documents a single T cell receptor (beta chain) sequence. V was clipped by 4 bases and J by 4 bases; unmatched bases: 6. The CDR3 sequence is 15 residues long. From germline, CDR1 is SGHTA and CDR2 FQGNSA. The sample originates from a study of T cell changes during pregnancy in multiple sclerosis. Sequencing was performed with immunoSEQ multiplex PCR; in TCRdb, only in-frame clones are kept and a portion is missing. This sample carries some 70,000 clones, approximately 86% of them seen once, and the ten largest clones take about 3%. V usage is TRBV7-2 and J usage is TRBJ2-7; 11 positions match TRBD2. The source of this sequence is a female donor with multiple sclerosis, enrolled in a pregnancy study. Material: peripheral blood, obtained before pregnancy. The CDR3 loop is CASSSLAGGSYEQYF. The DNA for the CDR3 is TGTGCCAGCAGCTCCTTAGCGGGAGGGTCTTACGAGCAGTACTTC. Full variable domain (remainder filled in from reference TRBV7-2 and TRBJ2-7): GAGVSQSPSNKVTEKGKDVELRCDPISGHTALYWYRQSLGQGLEFLIYFQGNSAPDKSGLPSDRFSAERTGGSVSTLTIQRTQQEDSAVYLCASSSLAGGSYEQYFGPGTRLTVT.